A selection of T cell receptor beta chains follows, all from one sample in a study of shared clonotypes between healthy human individuals. Using immunoSEQ multiplex PCR, the repertoire was profiled, and TCRdb retains in-frame clones only, with some absent. The sample lists 2 million to 2.5 million clones; more than 90% were seen once. Material for sequencing was naive CD4+ T cells sorted from blood. These receptors all stem from a man younger than 35 in good health. Both conserved end residues are part of each CDR3. A D gene is named only where the DNA matches it firmly. Rows give clone size only sometimes, using once, few, many, or a class for an expanded clone.

>14|once|TRBV25-1|TRBD1|TRBJ2-7
TGTGCCAGCAGTTTGGCAGGGGGCTGGTACGAGCAGTACTTC
CASSLAGGWYEQYF
>16|-|TRBV5-6|-|TRBJ1-3
TGTGCCAGCAGCTTGGATCTTCAATCCTCTGGAAACACCATATATTTT
CASSLDLQSSGNTIYF
>14|-|TRBV11-3|TRBD1|TRBJ2-7
TGTGCCAGCACCTTGGACAGGGGGTTGTACGAGCAGTACTTC
CASTLDRGLYEQYF
>15|-|TRBV7-2|-|TRBJ1-5
TGTGCCAGCAGCTTAAGTCCGTATAGCAATCAGCCCCAGCATTTT
CASSLSPYSNQPQHF
>11|-|TRBV6-1|TRBD1|TRBJ1-2
TGTGCCGGGGGACAGGGCTATGGCTACACCTTC
CAGGQGYGYTF
>14|-|TRBV7-9|-|TRBJ1-2
TGTGCCAGCAGCTTAGGTGGAGGGGACTATGGCTACACCTTC
CASSLGGGDYGYTF
>13|-|TRBV10-2|-|TRBJ2-7
TGCGCCAGCAGTGATTCCATACTCTACGAGCAGTACTTC
CASSDSILYEQYF
>16|-|TRBV9|-|TRBJ2-7
TGTGCCAGCAGCCCCGGGTCGAGTGATAGCTCCTACGAGCAGTACTTC
CASSPGSSDSSYEQYF
>15|-|TRBV30|-|TRBJ2-7
TGTGCCTGGAGTGCCGGGGCCCTAGGCTCGGGCGAGCAGTACTTC
CAWSAGALGSGEQYF
>14|once|TRBV27|-|TRBJ1-2
TGTGCCAGCAGTCTTACAGGGTTATACTATGGCTACACCTTC
CASSLTGLYYGYTF
>14|few|TRBV5-1|TRBD2|TRBJ2-7
TGCGCCAGCAGCCCTGGGACTAGCGTCTACGAGCAGTACTTC
CASSPGTSVYEQYF
>14|-|TRBV5-8|-|TRBJ1-1
TGTGCCAGCATCTCGTCCCGCCCGAGCACTGAAGCTTTCTTT
CASISSRPSTEAFF
>17|-|TRBV4-1|TRBD2|TRBJ2-5
TGCGCCAGCAGCCAAGATGGGACTAGCGGGGTTCAAGAGACCCAGTACTTC
CASSQDGTSGVQETQYF
>13|-|TRBV29-1|TRBD1|TRBJ2-1
TGCAGCGCGGGACAGGGGAAAAACAATGAGCAGTTCTTC
CSAGQGKNNEQFF
>21|-|TRBV5-1|TRBD1|TRBJ2-7
TGCGCCAGCAAAGGGACAGGGGCCGTCTTCCCGGGGCGCCAGACCCATTACGAGCAGTACTTC
CASKGTGAVFPGRQTHYEQYF
>12|-|TRBV6-5|-|TRBJ1-1
TGTGCCAGCACCGGAGCGGGGCCTGAAGCTTTCTTT
CASTGAGPEAFF
>16|-|TRBV7-3|-|TRBJ2-6
TGTGCCAGCAGCTTAGGCTTAGGGCCTGGGGCCAACGTCCTGACTTTC
CASSLGLGPGANVLTF
>14|-|TRBV18|-|TRBJ2-7
TGTGCCAGCTCACCTACACAGGGTATCAGCGAGCAGTACTTC
CASSPTQGISEQYF
>14|few|TRBV5-1|TRBD1|TRBJ1-1
TGCGCCAGCAGCTTGGAACAGGGGGCCACTGAAGCTTTCTTT
CASSLEQGATEAFF
>13|-|TRBV7-2|-|TRBJ2-5
TGTGCCAGCAGCTTAAACCCAACGGGGACCCAGTACTTC
CASSLNPTGTQYF
>15|-|TRBV4-3|-|TRBJ2-7
TGCGCCAGCAGCCAAGTACTCATAACAGTCCACGAGCAGTACTTC
CASSQVLITVHEQYF
>15|-|TRBV6-4|-|TRBJ1-2
TGTGCCAGCCCCCTCGGCCAGGGTGCTAACTATGGCTACACCTTC
CASPLGQGANYGYTF
>13|-|TRBV6-1|-|TRBJ2-7
TGTGCCGTCGTCCCGGAGGGGCTCTACGAGCAGTACTTC
CAVVPEGLYEQYF
>16|-|TRBV7-2|TRBD2|TRBJ2-7
TGTGCCAGCAGCTCCCGGGGGGAGCGGAGCTCCTACGAGCAGTACTTC
CASSSRGERSSYEQYF
>13|-|TRBV10-3|TRBD1|TRBJ1-1
TGTGCCATCAGTACAGGGGGGTCCACTGAAGCTTTCTTT
CAISTGGSTEAFF
>12|-|TRBV11-1|-|TRBJ2-1
TGTGCCAGCAGCTTAGACAGGGATGAGCAGTTCTTC
CASSLDRDEQFF
>10|-|TRBV29-1|-|TRBJ1-2
TGCAGCGTGGATACGTATGGCTACACCTTC
CSVDTYGYTF
>13|-|TRBV30|TRBD2|TRBJ2-7
TGTGCCTGGAGTGTAATGGGGGAGGGATCCGGGAACTTC
CAWSVMGEGSGNF
>14|-|TRBV10-1|-|TRBJ2-7
TGCGCCAGCAGTGAGTCGGCGATTCCCCACGAGCAGTACTTC
CASSESAIPHEQYF
>13|-|TRBV6-5|-|TRBJ1-2
TGTGCCAGCAGACCCGAGGGGAGAGGTGGCTACACCTTC
CASRPEGRGGYTF
>16|once|TRBV2|TRBD2|TRBJ2-7
TGTGCCAGCACTACCCGGACTAGCGGGTCTTCCTACGAGCAGTACTTC
CASTTRTSGSSYEQYF
>15|-|TRBV10-3|-|TRBJ1-1
TGTGCCATCAGTGCTGAGTCGCGCGGGACGGGTGAAGCTTTCTTT
CAISAESRGTGEAFF
>13|-|TRBV11-2|-|TRBJ2-3
TGTGCCAGCAGCTTAGACCGGTTGAATACGCAGTATTTT
CASSLDRLNTQYF
>16|-|TRBV19|-|TRBJ1-2
TGTGCCAGTAGTATTAATCAGCAGGGAGGAAACTATGGCTACACCTTC
CASSINQQGGNYGYTF
>14|-|TRBV5-1|TRBD2|TRBJ2-3
TGCGCCAGCAGCTTAGGATCGGGGGGAGATACGCAGTATTTT
CASSLGSGGDTQYF
>15|-|TRBV5-4|-|TRBJ2-2
TGTGCCAGCAGACTATCCGGGCGGGGCACCGGGGAGCTGTTTTTT
CASRLSGRGTGELFF
>15|-|TRBV12-5|TRBD1|TRBJ1-5
TGTGCTAGTGGTTTACCAGGGGGTAACAATCAGCCCCAGCATTTT
CASGLPGGNNQPQHF
>15|once|TRBV7-2|-|TRBJ2-1
TGTGCCAGCAGCTTAGCGAGGGGGGTCTACAATGAGCAGTTCTTC
CASSLARGVYNEQFF
>19|-|TRBV7-2|TRBD2|TRBJ2-3
TGTGCCAGCAGCTTAGCGCTAGCGGGGGTGTTTACTAGCACAGATACGCAGTATTTT
CASSLALAGVFTSTDTQYF
>16|-|TRBV11-2|TRBD1|TRBJ1-4
TGTGCCAGCAGCCGGGGACAGACTGCAACTAATGAAAAACTGTTTTTT
CASSRGQTATNEKLFF
>14|-|TRBV7-2|-|TRBJ2-2
TGTGCCAGCAGCTTAGGCCCCTCTACCGGGGAGCTGTTTTTT
CASSLGPSTGELFF
>15|-|TRBV29-1|TRBD1|TRBJ1-2
TGCAGCGTTGTGGGCGGTGGGGACAGCTCGGGTGGCTACACCTTC
CSVVGGGDSSGGYTF
>18|-|TRBV11-2|TRBD1|TRBJ1-4
TGTGCCAGCAGCTTAGTGGGGGGACAGGGATGGCTAAATGAAAAACTGTTTTTT
CASSLVGGQGWLNEKLFF
>17|-|TRBV6-1|-|TRBJ2-2
TGTGCCAGCAGTGAAGCTGTACTGGGGCAGGGAGGCGGGGAGCTGTTTTTT
CASSEAVLGQGGGELFF
>14|few|TRBV19|-|TRBJ1-4
TGTGCCAGTAGTTCGGGACTTGCTGATGAAAAACTGTTTTTT
CASSSGLADEKLFF
>15|-|TRBV19|-|TRBJ2-7
TGTGCCAGTAGTATAGGGGACACAGCAGTCTACGAGCAGTACTTC
CASSIGDTAVYEQYF
>15|-|TRBV7-2|-|TRBJ1-3
TGTGCCAGCAGTCGAGGGGCAGGGGCTGGAAACACCATATATTTT
CASSRGAGAGNTIYF
>16|-|TRBV7-9|-|TRBJ2-7
TGTGCCAGCACAAAAGGTTGGGCAGACGCGGCCTACGAGCAGTACTTC
CASTKGWADAAYEQYF
>16|-|TRBV7-9|-|TRBJ2-3
TGTGCCAGCAGCTCTGCCTGGGCGGTACGCACAGATACGCAGTATTTT
CASSSAWAVRTDTQYF
>16|-|TRBV6-4|TRBD1|TRBJ2-6
TGTGCCAGCAGTAGGACAGGGGGCGGTGGGGCCAACGTCCTGACTTTC
CASSRTGGGGANVLTF
>12|-|TRBV6-6|-|TRBJ2-7
TGTGCCAGCAGGGCGGGATCCTACGAGCAGTACTTC
CASRAGSYEQYF
>16|-|TRBV18|-|TRBJ2-3
TGTGCCAGCTCACAAGAGCCGGGTCTTAGCACAGATACGCAGTATTTT
CASSQEPGLSTDTQYF
>12|-|TRBV6-1|-|TRBJ2-5
TGTGCCAGCAGTGAAAGTGGGGAGACCCAGTACTTC
CASSESGETQYF
>13|-|TRBV7-2|TRBD2|TRBJ2-1
TGTGCCAGCAGCTTAGAGACTAGCCGGGAGCAGTTCTTC
CASSLETSREQFF